This passage covers 18 T cell receptor beta chains from one sample sequenced in a study of Ad26.COV2.S vaccination and SARS-CoV-2 variants. Method: immunoSEQ multiplex PCR; TCRdb's copy keeps in-frame clones and lacks some. The profile covers 450,000 to 550,000 clones, with roughly 89% appearing a single time and 2.5% taken by the ten largest. Treatment: around 19 received Ad26.COV2.S at low or high dose, single or two shots; 5 received placebo; per-sample allocation not given. The study sampled participants on day 63 after the first vaccine or placebo injection. The sample here was peripheral blood, taken in a trial of Ad26.COV2.S vaccine versus placebo. All receptors come from a person aged 18-65 years who received the Ad26.COV2.S COVID-19 vaccine or a placebo.

This chain links TRBV7-2 with TRBJ1-6, with D maybe TRBD1 (6 bases). V was clipped by 0 bases and J by 8 bases, with 14 bases between them. CDR1 is SGHTA and CDR2 is FQGNSA in the germline V gene. There are 16 residues in the CDR3. CDR3 bases: TGTGCCAGCAGCTTAGCGCTAAATAGGGGGTATTCACCCCTCCACTTT. Its protein is CASSLALNRGYSPLHF.

This chain uses TRBV18 with TRBJ1-2; the D is unclear. V dropped 8 bases and J dropped 0 bases, with 13 bases sitting between them. The germline CDR1 and CDR2 sequences are KGHSH and LQKENI. The CDR3 is 14 amino acids. CDR3 region: CASRRGNSNYGYTF. As DNA, the CDR3 is TGTGCCAGCCGAAGAGGGAACTCTAACTATGGCTACACCTTC.

For the CDR3, the DNA is TGTGCCAGCAGCCTAGCGGGGGCCCCCCAGTTCTTC. This encodes CASSLAGAPQFF. The chain links TRBV5-4 to TRBJ2-1; 10 bases are shared with TRBD2. The length of the CDR3 is 12 residues. Germline V lookup: CDR1 SGHNT, CDR2 YYREEE (reference sequence). Trimming took 4 bases from V and 13 from J; bases not matched to a gene: 5.

The CDR3 bases are TGTGCCAGCAGTTTAGGCGGGAGCTCTGGAAACACCATATATTTT. This translates into CASSLGGSSGNTIYF. The V call is TRBV28, the J call TRBJ1-3; D is unclear. Germline CDR1 is MDHEN and CDR2 is SYDVKM. The CDR3 spans 15 residues. Trimming left V 2 bases short and J 0 bases short, with 8 bases between.

The rearrangement links TRBV6-2 or TRBV6-3 to TRBJ2-1; D ambiguous. Germline V gene lookup returns CDR1 MNHEY and CDR2 SVGEGT. The CDR3 has 13 amino acids. The V gene lost 6 bases and the J gene lost 0 bases, with 6 bases spanning the gap. Here the CDR3 DNA reads TGTGCCAGCAGCCTCAGCTCCTACAATGAGCAGTTCTTC. Translation gives CASSLSSYNEQFF.

The chain uses TRBV29-1 and TRBJ2-3; 8 bases match TRBD2. Unmatched junction bases numbered 4, after V lost 3 bases and J lost 2 bases. The germline gives CDR1 SQVTM, CDR2 ANQGSEA. The CDR3 runs 14 residues. The CDR3 reads CSVEPSGYTDTQYF. In nucleotides, the CDR3 is TGCAGCGTTGAGCCTAGCGGGTACACAGATACGCAGTATTTT.

The CDR3 reads CASSGQQGGGTDTQYF. The CDR3 DNA reads as TGCGCCAGCAGTGGGCAACAGGGTGGGGGCACAGATACGCAGTATTTT. The J gene is TRBJ2-3, the V gene TRBV4-1; D might be TRBD1 (6 bases). Germline V gene data show CDR1 as MGHRA and CDR2 as YSYEKL. The CDR3 consists of 16 residues. V was clipped by 6 bases and J by 1 base, with 17 bases between them.

Comment on this clone: Within the sample, other DNA sequences also encode this same CDR3. The J gene is TRBJ2-3, the V gene TRBV7-3, with TRBD1 matching over 7 bases. J gave up 0 bases and V 5 bases, and 2 bases lay outside the gene matches. CDR3 length equals 14 residues. Germline lookup yields CDR1 SGHTA and CDR2 FQGTGA. The CDR3 DNA sequence: TGTGCCAGCAGCCGGACAGGAAGCACAGATACGCAGTATTTT. It encodes CASSRTGSTDTQYF. Together with reference TRBV7-3 and TRBJ2-3, the CDR3 gives the full variable domain: GAGVSQTPSNKVTEKGKYVELRCDPISGHTALYWYRQSLGQGPEFLIYFQGTGAADDSGLPNDRFFAVRPEGSVSTLKIQRTERGDSAVYLCASSRTGSTDTQYFGPGTRLTVL.

This chain connects TRBV2 to TRBJ2-5; a weak D match, TRBD1 (6 bases). The CDR3 covers 14 residues. The germline V gene has CDR1 SNHLY and CDR2 FYNNEI. Trimming left V 8 bases short and J 4 bases short, with 17 bases between. CDR3 sequence reads: CASPSQDRGETQYF. The CDR3 nucleotides read TGTGCCAGCCCGAGCCAGGACAGAGGAGAGACCCAGTACTTC.

This clone occurred a few times. The V and J genes are TRBV15 and TRBJ2-7, with 8 bases matching TRBD1. V was pared by 3 bases and J by 7 bases, with 11 bases of the junction left unmatched. Per germline, CDR1 LNHNV and CDR2 YYDKDF (reference sequence). The CDR3 spans 15 residues. CDR3 nucleotides: TGTGCCACCAGCAGGGGACAGGACGAACGCTGGGAGCAGTACGTC. It encodes CATSRGQDERWEQYV.

The chain joins TRBV7-2 to TRBJ2-1, with TRBD1 matching over 7 bases. Germline CDR1 reads SGHTA; CDR2 reads FQGNSA. Trimming cost V 3 bases and J 9 bases; bases outside gene matches: 8. The CDR3 runs 14 residues. The CDR3 region is CASSFRGFTSEQFF. The CDR3, as DNA: TGTGCCAGCAGCTTCAGGGGGTTCACATCTGAGCAGTTCTTC.

The chain uses TRBV5-1 and TRBJ2-1; 7 nucleotides agree with TRBD1. CDR1 is SGHRS, CDR2 YFSETQ, per germline. This CDR3 has 11 residues. V lost 4 bases, J lost 15 bases, and 7 bases stayed unmatched. The chain's CDR3 is CASSPGTVLFF. Here the CDR3 DNA reads TGCGCCAGCAGCCCTGGGACAGTTTTGTTCTTC. The whole variable domain, remainder taken from reference TRBV5-1 and TRBJ2-1, is KAGVTQTPRYLIKTRGQQVTLSCSPISGHRSVSWYQQTPGQGLQFLFEYFSETQRNKGNFPGRFSGRQFSNSRSEMNVSTLELGDSALYLCASSPGTVLFFGPGTRLTVL.

This rearrangement joins TRBV5-1 to TRBJ1-1; D gene uncertain. Germline CDR1 and CDR2: SGHRS and YFSETQ. The CDR3 has 12 amino acids. The V and J ends lost 3 bases and 1 base respectively, with 4 bases between them. The CDR3 is CASSSGNTEAFF. CDR3 DNA: TGCGCCAGCAGCTCCGGGAACACTGAAGCTTTCTTT.

The CDR3 coding sequence is TGCGCCAGCAGACCCGACGGGGGGCGTTATGAAAAACTGTTTTTT. It specifies CASRPDGGRYEKLFF. The chain uses TRBV4-3 and TRBJ1-4; D is possibly TRBD1 (6 bases). V lost 6 bases to trimming and J lost 6 bases, with 17 bases between them. Looked up from germline, CDR1 is LGHNA and CDR2 is YSLEER. The CDR3 is 15 amino acids.

This sequence joins TRBV18 and TRBJ2-7; the D is unclear. The V gene's germline CDR1 is KGHSH and CDR2 LQKENI. Trimming took 1 base from V and 4 from J, leaving 11 bases between them. The CDR3 spans 14 residues. The CDR3, as DNA: TGTGCCAGCTCACCACAGGGTTTTTCGTACGAGCAGTACGTC. It translates to CASSPQGFSYEQYV.

This chain links TRBV5-8 with TRBJ2-7; D gene uncertain. Deletions cut 2 bases from V and 3 bases from J, with 9 bases between. CDR3 length: 13 amino acids. Germline values: CDR1 SGHTS, CDR2 YDEGEE. CDR3 amino acids: CASSFRNFYEQYF. CDR3 DNA: TGTGCCAGCAGCTTCAGGAACTTCTACGAGCAGTACTTC.

The V call is TRBV5-1, the J call TRBJ2-3; perhaps TRBD2 as D (5 bases). Germline lookup yields CDR1 SGHRS and CDR2 YFSETQ. The CDR3 is made up of 15 amino acids. Trimming took 1 base from V and 3 from J, leaving 12 bases between them. Written as DNA, the CDR3 is TGCGCCAGCAGCTTGCCACTAGTAAAAACAGATACGCAGTATTTT. Amino acid sequence: CASSLPLVKTDTQYF.

This sequence joins TRBV2 and TRBJ2-2, with 10 positions matching TRBD1. CDR1 is SNHLY, CDR2 FYNNEI, per germline. CDR3 length equals 16 residues. Unmatched junction bases numbered 10, after V lost 5 bases and J lost 7 bases. As DNA, the CDR3 is TGTGCCAGCAGTCCCTGGGGGACAGGGGACGACGGGGAGCTGTTTTTT. Encoded protein: CASSPWGTGDDGELFF.